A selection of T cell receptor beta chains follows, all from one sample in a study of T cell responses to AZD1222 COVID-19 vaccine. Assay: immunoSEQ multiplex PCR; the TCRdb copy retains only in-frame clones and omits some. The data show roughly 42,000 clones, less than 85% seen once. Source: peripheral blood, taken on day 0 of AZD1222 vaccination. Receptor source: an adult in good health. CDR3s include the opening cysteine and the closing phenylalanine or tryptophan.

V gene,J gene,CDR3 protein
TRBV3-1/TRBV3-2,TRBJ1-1,CASSQVVGAEAFF
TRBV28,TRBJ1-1,CASSSPGQVMSTEAFF
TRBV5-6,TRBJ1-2,CASSLIRSGDGYTF
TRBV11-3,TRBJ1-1,CASQSEMNTEAFF
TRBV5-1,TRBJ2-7,CASSSRQTGVDEQYF
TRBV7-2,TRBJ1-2,CASSLLTGEGAYGYTF
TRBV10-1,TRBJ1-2,CASSEGAPGYGYTF
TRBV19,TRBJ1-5,CASSVGGNQPQHF
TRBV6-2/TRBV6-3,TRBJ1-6,CASSYYGRNSPLHF
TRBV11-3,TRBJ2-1,CASSLAGRLVANEQFF
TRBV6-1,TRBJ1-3,CASSERGFSSGNTIYF
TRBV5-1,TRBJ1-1,CASSHGPRGGVRTEAFF
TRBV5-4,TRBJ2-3,CASSGLPSGARTDTQYF
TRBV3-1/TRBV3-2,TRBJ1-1,CASSQVSWGAEAFF
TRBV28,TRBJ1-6,CASNGNNSPLHF
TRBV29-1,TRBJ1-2,CSVEDSQDREDF
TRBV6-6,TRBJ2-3,CASSYSGTEGGTQYF
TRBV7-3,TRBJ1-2,CASSSPGLVGYTF
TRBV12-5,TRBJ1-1,CASGLGPWGIGDTEAFF
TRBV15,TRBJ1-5,CATSRDSPSLNQPQHF
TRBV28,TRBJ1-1,CASSLGGQDTEAFF
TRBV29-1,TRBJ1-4,CSVTTGGTNEKLFF
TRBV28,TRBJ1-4,CASKSAGSEKLFF
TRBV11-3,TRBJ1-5,CASSLGQGTDFDSNQPQHF
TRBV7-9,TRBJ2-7,CASSLRAYEQYF
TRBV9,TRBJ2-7,CASGPGAYEQYF
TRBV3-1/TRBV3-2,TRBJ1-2,CASSQAGGFYGYTF